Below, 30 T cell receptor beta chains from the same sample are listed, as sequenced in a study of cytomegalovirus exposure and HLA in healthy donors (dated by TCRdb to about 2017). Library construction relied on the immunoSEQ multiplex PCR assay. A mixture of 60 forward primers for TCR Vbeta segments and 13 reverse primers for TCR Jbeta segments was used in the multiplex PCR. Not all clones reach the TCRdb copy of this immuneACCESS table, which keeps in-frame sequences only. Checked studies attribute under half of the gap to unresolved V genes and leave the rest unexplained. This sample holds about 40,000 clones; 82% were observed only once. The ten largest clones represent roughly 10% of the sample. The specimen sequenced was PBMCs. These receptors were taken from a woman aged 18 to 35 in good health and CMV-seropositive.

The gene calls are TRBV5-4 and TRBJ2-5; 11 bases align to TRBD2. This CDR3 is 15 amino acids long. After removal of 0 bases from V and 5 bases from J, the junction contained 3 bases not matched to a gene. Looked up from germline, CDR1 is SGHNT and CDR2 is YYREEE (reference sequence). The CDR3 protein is CASSLGASGGETQYF. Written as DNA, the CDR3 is TGTGCCAGCAGCTTGGGGGCTAGCGGGGGGGAGACCCAGTACTTC.

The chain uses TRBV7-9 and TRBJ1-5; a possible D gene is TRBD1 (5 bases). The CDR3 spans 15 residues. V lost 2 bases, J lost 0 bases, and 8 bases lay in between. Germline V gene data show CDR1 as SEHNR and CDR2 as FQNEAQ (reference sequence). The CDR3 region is CASSLSGGSNQPQHF. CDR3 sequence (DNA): TGTGCCAGCAGCTTAAGCGGGGGTAGCAATCAGCCCCAGCATTTT.

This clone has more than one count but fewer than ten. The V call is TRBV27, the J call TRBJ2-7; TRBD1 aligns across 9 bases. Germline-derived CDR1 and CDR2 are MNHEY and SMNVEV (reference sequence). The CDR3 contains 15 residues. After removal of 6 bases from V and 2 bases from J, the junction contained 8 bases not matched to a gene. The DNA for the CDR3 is TGTGCCAGCAGGGGATCGGGACAGGGTGCCTACGAGCAGTACTTC. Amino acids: CASRGSGQGAYEQYF.

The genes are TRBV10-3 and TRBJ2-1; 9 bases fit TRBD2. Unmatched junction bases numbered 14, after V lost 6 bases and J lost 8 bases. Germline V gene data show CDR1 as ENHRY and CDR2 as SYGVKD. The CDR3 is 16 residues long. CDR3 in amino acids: CAISGMTGTSSDEQFF. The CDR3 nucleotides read TGTGCCATCAGCGGGATGACCGGGACTAGCAGCGATGAGCAGTTCTTC.

CDR3 nucleotide sequence: TGTGCCTGGGAGCCCCCGGCAGGGGGGACTTATAGCTCCTACAATGAGCAGTTCTTC. It specifies CAWEPPAGGTYSSYNEQFF. The chain has TRBV30 and TRBJ2-1; a possible D gene is TRBD1 (7 bases). The CDR3 is made up of 19 amino acids. From germline, CDR1 is GTSNPN and CDR2 SVGIG (reference sequence). V gave up 5 bases and J gave up 0 bases, with 26 bases separating them.

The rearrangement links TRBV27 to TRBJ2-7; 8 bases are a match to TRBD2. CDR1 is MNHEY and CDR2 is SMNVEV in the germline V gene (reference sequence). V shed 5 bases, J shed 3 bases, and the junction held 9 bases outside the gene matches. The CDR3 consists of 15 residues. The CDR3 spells CASSPRGGPHYEQYF. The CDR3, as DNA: TGTGCCAGCAGTCCCCGGGGGGGTCCCCACTACGAGCAGTACTTC.

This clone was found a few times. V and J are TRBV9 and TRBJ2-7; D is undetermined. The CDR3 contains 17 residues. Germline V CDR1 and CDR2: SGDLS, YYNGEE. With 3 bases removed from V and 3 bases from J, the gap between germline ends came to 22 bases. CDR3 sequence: CASSGSTHSQIHYEQYF. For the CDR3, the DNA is TGTGCCAGCAGCGGATCGACTCATAGTCAGATACACTACGAGCAGTACTTC.

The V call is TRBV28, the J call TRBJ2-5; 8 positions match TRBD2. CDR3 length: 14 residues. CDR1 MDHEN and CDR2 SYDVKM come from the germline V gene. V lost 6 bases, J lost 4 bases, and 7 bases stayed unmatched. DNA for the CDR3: TGTGCCAGCAGGTGGACGGGGGGGCGAGAGACCCAGTACTTC. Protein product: CASRWTGGRETQYF. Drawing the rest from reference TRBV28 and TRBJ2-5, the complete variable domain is DVKVTQSSRYLVKRTGEKVFLECVQDMDHENMFWYRQDPGLGLRLIYFSYDVKMKEKGDIPEGYSVSREKKERFSLILESASTNQTSMYLCASRWTGGRETQYFGPGTRLLVL.

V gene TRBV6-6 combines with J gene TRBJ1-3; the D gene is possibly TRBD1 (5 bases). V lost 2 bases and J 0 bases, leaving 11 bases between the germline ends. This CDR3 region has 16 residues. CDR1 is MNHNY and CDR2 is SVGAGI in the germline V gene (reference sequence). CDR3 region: CASSYSDRRSGNTIYF. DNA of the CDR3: TGTGCCAGCAGTTACAGCGACAGACGCTCTGGAAACACCATATATTTT.

CDR3 nucleotides: TGTGCCAGCAGCTTATTTCAAACCGGGGAGCTGTTTTTT. Translated, it gives CASSLFQTGELFF. The chain employs TRBV11-3 and TRBJ2-2, with D unresolved. CDR3 length: 13 residues. Germline CDR1 reads SGHNT; CDR2 reads YENEEA. Trimming removed 2 bases at V and 5 bases at J, with 6 bases between.

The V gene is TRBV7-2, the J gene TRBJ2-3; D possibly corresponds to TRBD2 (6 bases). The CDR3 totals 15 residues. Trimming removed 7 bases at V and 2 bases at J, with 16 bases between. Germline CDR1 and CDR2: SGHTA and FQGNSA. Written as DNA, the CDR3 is TGTGCCAGCACCCACGGGAGCTGGTACACAGATACGCAGTATTTT. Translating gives CASTHGSWYTDTQYF.

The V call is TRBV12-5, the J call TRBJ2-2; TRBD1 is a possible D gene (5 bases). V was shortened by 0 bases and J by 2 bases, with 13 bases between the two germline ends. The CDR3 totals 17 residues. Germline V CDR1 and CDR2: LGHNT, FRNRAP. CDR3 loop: CASGLVVRQGNTGELFF. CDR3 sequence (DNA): TGTGCTAGTGGTTTGGTAGTGCGGCAGGGAAACACCGGGGAGCTGTTTTTT. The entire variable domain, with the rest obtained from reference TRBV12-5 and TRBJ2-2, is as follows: DARVTQTPRHKVTEMGQEVTMRCQPILGHNTVFWYRQTMMQGLELLAYFRNRAPLDDSGMPKDRFSAEMPDATLATLKIQPSEPRDSAVYFCASGLVVRQGNTGELFFGEGSRLTVL.

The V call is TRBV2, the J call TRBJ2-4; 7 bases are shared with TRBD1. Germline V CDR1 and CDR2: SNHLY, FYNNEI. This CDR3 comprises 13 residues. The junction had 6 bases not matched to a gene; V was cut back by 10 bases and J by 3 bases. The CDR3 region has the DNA TGTGCCACCGCCTGGGACAGCAAAAACATTCAGTACTTC. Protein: CATAWDSKNIQYF.

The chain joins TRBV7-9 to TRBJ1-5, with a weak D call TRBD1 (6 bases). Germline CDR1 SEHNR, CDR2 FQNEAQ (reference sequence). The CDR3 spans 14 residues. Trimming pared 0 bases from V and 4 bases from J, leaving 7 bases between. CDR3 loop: CASSLAGANQPQHF. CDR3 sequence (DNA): TGTGCCAGCAGCTTAGCGGGGGCAAATCAGCCCCAGCATTTT.

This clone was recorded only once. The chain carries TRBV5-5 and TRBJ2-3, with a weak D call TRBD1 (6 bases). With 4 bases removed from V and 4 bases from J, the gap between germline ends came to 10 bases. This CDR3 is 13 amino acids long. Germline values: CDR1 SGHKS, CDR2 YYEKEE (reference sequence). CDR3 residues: CASSRPGADTQYF. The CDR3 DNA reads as TGTGCCAGCAGCCGACCAGGGGCAGATACGCAGTATTTT. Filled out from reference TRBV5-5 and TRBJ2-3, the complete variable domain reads DAGVTQSPTHLIKTRGQQVTLRCSPISGHKSVSWYQQVLGQGPQFIFQYYEKEERGRGNFPDRFSARQFPNYSSELNVNALLLGDSALYLCASSRPGADTQYFGPGTRLTVL.

The CDR3 region is CASSLRAGGGNEQFF. In DNA, the CDR3 is TGTGCCAGCAGCTTACGGGCAGGGGGCGGAAATGAGCAGTTCTTC. This chain connects TRBV11-3 to TRBJ2-1; 8 positions agree with TRBD1. From germline, CDR1 is SGHNT and CDR2 YENEEA. Germline trimming cut 2 bases from V and 7 bases from J; bases unmatched to any gene: 7. The CDR3 covers 15 residues. The full variable domain, rest sourced from reference TRBV11-3 and TRBJ2-1, is EAGVVQSPRYKIIEKKQPVAFWCNPISGHNTLYWYLQNLGQGPELLIRYENEEAVDDSQLPKDRFSAERLKGVDSTLKIQPAELGDSAVYLCASSLRAGGGNEQFFGPGTRLTVL.

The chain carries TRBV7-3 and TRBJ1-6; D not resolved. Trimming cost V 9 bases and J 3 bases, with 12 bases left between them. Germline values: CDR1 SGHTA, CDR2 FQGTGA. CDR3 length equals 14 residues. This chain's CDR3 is CASAEGYYNSPLHF. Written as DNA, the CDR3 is TGTGCCAGTGCGGAGGGTTACTATAATTCACCCCTCCACTTT.

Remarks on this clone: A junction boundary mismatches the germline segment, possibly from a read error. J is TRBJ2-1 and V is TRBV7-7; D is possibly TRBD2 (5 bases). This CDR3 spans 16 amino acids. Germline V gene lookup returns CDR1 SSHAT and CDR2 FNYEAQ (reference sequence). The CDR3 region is CASSLGLGNPYNEQFF. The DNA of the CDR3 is TGTGCTAGCAGCTTAGGTCTCGGGAACCCCTACAATGAGCAGTTCTTC.

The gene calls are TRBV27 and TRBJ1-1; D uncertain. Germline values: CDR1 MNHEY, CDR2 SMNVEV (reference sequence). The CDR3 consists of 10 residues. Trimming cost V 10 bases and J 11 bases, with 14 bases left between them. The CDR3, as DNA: TGTGCCACCCAGCCCCCCGGGGCTTTCTTT. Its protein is CATQPPGAFF.

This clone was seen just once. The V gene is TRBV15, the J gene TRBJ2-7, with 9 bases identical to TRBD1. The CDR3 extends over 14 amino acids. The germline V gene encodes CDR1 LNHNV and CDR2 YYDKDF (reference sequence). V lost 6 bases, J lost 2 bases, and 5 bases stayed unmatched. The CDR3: CATSSTGGTYEQYF. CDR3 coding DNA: TGTGCCACCAGTTCGACAGGGGGAACCTACGAGCAGTACTTC.

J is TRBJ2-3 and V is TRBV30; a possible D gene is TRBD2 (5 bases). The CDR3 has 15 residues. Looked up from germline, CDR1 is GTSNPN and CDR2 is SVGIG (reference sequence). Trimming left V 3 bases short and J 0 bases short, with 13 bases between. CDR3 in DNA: TGTGCCTGGAGCAAGAGGGCAACTAGCACAGATACGCAGTATTTT. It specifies CAWSKRATSTDTQYF.

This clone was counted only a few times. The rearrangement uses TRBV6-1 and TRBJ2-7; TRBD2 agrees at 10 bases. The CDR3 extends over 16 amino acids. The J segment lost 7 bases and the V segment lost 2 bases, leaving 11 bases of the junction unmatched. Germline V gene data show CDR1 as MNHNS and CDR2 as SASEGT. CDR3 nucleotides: TGTGCCAGCAGTGAAATAGGGCTAGCGGGAGCTGGGGAGCAGTACTTC. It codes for CASSEIGLAGAGEQYF.

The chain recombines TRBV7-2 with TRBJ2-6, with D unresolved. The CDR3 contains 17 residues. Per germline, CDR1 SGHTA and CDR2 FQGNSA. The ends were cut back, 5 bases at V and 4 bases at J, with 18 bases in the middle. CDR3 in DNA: TGTGCCAGCAGCCCGAGAGGTGGCTTGTACGGGGCCAACGTCCTGACTTTC. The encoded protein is CASSPRGGLYGANVLTF.

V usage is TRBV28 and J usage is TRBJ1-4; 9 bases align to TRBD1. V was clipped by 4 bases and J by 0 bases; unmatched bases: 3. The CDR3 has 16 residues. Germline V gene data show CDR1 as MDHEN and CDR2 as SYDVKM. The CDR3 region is CASSWGDRATNEKLFF. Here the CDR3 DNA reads TGTGCCAGCAGTTGGGGGGACAGGGCAACTAATGAAAAACTGTTTTTT.

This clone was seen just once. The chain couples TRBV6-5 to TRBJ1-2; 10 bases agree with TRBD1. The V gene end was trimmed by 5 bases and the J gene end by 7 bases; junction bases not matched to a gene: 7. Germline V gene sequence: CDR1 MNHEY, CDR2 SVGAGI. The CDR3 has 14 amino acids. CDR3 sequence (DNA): TGTGCCAGCAGTGACAGGGGGCGCCGGGGTGGCTACACCTTC. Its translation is CASSDRGRRGGYTF.

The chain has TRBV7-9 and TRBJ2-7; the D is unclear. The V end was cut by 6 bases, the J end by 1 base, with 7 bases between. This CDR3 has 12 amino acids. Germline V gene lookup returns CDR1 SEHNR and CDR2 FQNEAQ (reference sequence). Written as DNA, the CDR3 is TGTGCCAGCAGTCATAGTTCCTACGAGCAGTACTTC. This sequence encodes CASSHSSYEQYF.

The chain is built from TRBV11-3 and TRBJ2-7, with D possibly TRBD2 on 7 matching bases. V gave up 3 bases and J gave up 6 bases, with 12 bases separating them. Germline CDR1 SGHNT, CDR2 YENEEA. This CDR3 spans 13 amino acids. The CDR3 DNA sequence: TGTGCCAGCAGCTTGGAAGGGGGGGGCGAGCAGTACTTC. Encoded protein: CASSLEGGGEQYF.

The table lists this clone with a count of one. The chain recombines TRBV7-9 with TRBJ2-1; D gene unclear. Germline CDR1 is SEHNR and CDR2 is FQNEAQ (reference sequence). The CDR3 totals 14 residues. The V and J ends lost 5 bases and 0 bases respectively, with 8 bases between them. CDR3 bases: TGTGCCAGCAGCGACTCAAGCTCCTACAATGAGCAGTTCTTC. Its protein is CASSDSSSYNEQFF.

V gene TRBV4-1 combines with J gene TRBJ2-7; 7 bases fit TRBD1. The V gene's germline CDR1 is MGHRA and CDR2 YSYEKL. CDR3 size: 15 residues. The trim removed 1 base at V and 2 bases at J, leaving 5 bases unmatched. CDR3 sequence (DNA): TGCGCCAGCAGCCAAGTCCCGGGACAGACCTACGAGCAGTACTTC. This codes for CASSQVPGQTYEQYF.

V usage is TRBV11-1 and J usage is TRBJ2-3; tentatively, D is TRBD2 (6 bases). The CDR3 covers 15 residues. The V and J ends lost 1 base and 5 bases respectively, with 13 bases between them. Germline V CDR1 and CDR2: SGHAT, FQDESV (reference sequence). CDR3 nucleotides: TGTGCCAGCAGCTTAGATGCGGGATCCGGAGATACGCAGTATTTT. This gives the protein CASSLDAGSGDTQYF.